The 11 T cell receptor beta chains below were found in one sample sequenced in a study of tumor and adjacent non-tumor tissue in lung cancer. TCRbeta libraries were built with three rounds of nested PCR, modified from ARM-PCR. TCRdb used MiXCR to reprocess the multiplex PCR reads, holding one entry per CDR3 protein. The sample carries 48,000 or so distinct CDR3 sequences, about 68% recorded once. No cell sorting was done before RNA was extracted from the tissue. The normal lung tissue was taken more than 3 cm from the tumor edge. Material: distant non-tumor lung tissue. The receptors stem from a woman aged 65 to 85 with non-small cell lung cancer.

Notes on this clonotype: A read error may produce the germline difference seen at one junction end. V and J are TRBV4-2 and TRBJ2-7, with TRBD2 matching 7 bases. CDR3 length: 22 amino acids. Germline CDR1 reads LGHNA; CDR2 reads YNFKEQ. The CDR3 sequence is CASSHVFTRLLARLPSSYEQYF. The CDR3 nucleotides are TGTGCTAGCAGCCATGTTTTCACCAGATTACTAGCGAGATTACCGAGCTCCTACGAACAGTACTTC.

As concerns this clonotype: Compared with germline, one end of the junction differs, possibly owing to a read error. The chain uses TRBV11-3 and TRBJ2-5; TRBD1 or TRBD2 may be the D gene (6 bases each). The germline V gene encodes CDR1 SGHNT and CDR2 YENEEA. The CDR3 consists of 13 residues. Here the CDR3 reads CTSSFGSQGTHYF. In nucleotides, the CDR3 is TGTACCAGCAGCTTCGGCAGCCAGGGGACTCATTACTTC.

Worth noting for this clonotype: A read error may be the cause here, since a much bigger clone is one base away. This chain joins TRBV5-1 and TRBJ2-1, with D unresolved. V lost 5 bases to trimming and J lost 0 bases, with 12 bases between them. The length of the CDR3 is 15 residues. Germline V CDR1 and CDR2: SGHRS, YFSETQ. The CDR3 here is CASSIEASSYNEQFF. Here the CDR3 DNA reads TGCGCCAGCAGTATCGAAGCGAGCTCCTACAATGAGCAGTTCTTC. Using reference TRBV5-1 and TRBJ2-1 for the parts outside the CDR3, the full variable domain is KAGVTQTPRYLIKTRGQQVTLSCSPISGHRSVSWYQQTPGQGLQFLFEYFSETQRNKGNFPGRFSGRQFSNSRSEMNVSTLELGDSALYLCASSIEASSYNEQFFGPGTRLTVL.

About this clonotype: Mismatch with germline at one junction end may stem from a read error. The rearrangement joins TRBV10-3 to TRBJ1-2; D is unclear. From germline, CDR1 is ENHRY and CDR2 SYGVKD. This CDR3 spans 13 amino acids. CDR3 region: CSISVSVRYGHTF. CDR3 DNA: TGTTCCATCAGTGTTAGCGTCCGCTATGGCCACACCTTC.

Regarding this clonotype: Without the conserved terminal phenylalanine or tryptophan, this CDR3 likely stems from a read error. The chain recombines TRBV11-3 with TRBJ2-5; either TRBD1 or TRBD2 may fit D (5 bases each). Germline lookup yields CDR1 SGHNT and CDR2 YENEEA. This CDR3 comprises 13 residues. This CDR3 reads CASCFSGLEAQYI. Here the CDR3 DNA reads TGTGCCAGCTGCTTTTCAGGGCTGGAGGCCCAGTACATC.

Details on this clonotype: A much larger clone differs from this one at a single base, so this may be a read error. This chain connects TRBV28 to TRBJ2-3; 9 positions match TRBD2. The CDR3 runs 16 residues. Germline V CDR1 and CDR2: MDHEN, SYDVKM. Unmatched junction bases numbered 11, after V lost 5 bases and J lost 5 bases. The CDR3 bases are TGTGCCAGCAGTAGGAGACTAGCGGTGATCATAGATACGCAGTATTTT. Translation: CASSRRLAVIIDTQYF.

The table lists this clonotype with many counts. The chain uses TRBV30 and TRBJ1-6; possibly TRBD1 for D (5 bases). CDR3 length: 12 residues. Germline V CDR1 and CDR2: GTSNPN, SVGIG (reference sequence). Here the CDR3 DNA reads TGTGCTACGGGGCGGAACAATTCACCCCTCCACTTT. It is translated as CATGRNNSPLHF.

A remark on this clonotype: A read error may explain this, as a much larger clone is one base away. The rearrangement joins TRBV20-1 to TRBJ2-2, with D perhaps matching TRBD1 or TRBD2 (5 bases each). CDR1 is DFQATT and CDR2 is SNEGSKA in the germline V gene (reference sequence). CDR3 length: 12 amino acids. The CDR3 spells CSPRGDTGELFF. The CDR3 coding sequence is TGCAGTCCTAGGGGAGACACCGGGGAGCTGTTTTTT.

In its sample, this clonotype was seen many times. This rearrangement joins TRBV5-4 to TRBJ2-7, with 7 bases aligning to TRBD2. The CDR3 has 15 amino acids. V was clipped by 4 bases and J by 4 bases; unmatched bases: 11. Germline CDR1 reads SGHNT; CDR2 reads YYREEE (reference sequence). CDR3 in DNA: TGTGCCAGCAGCAAGGTGGGGGGGGGAGAGTACGAGCAGTACTTC. It specifies CASSKVGGGEYEQYF.

This clonotype was picked up a small number of times. This sequence may be a read error, since a much larger clone differs from it by one base. The chain joins TRBV7-9 to TRBJ2-7, with D uncertain. From germline, CDR1 is SEHNR and CDR2 FQNEAQ (reference sequence). V was trimmed by 3 bases and J by 6 bases, leaving 9 bases between them. The CDR3 has 12 residues. As DNA, the CDR3 is TGTGCCAGCAGCTTCCATTCCGTCGAGCAGTACTTC. Protein: CASSFHSVEQYF.

The chain has TRBV29-1 and TRBJ2-5, with D possibly being TRBD2 (6 bases). Trimming left V 7 bases short and J 1 base short, with 10 bases between. Per the germline V gene, CDR1 is SQVTM and CDR2 is ANQGSEA. This CDR3 contains 12 residues. Here the CDR3 reads CSATGVQETQYF. The DNA for the CDR3 is TGCAGCGCCACGGGGGTCCAAGAGACCCAGTACTTC.